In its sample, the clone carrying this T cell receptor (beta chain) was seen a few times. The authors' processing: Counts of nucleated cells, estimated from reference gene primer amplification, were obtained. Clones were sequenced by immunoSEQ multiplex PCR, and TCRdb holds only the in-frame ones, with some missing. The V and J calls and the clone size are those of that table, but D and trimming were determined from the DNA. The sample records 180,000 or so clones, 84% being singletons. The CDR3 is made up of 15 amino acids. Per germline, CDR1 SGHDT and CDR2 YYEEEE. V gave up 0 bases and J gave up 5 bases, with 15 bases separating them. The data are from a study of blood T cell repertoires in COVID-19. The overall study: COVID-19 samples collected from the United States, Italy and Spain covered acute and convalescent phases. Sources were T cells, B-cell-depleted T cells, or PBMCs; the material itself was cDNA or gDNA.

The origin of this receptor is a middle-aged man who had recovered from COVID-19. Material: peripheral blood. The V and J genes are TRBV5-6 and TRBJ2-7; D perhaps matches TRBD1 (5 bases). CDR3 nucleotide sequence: TGTGCCAGCAGCTTGGGACCGGCCTCCAGGGACGAGCAGTACTTC. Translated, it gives CASSLGPASRDEQYF.